These T cell receptor beta chains were read from a single sample in a study of T cell repertoires in cytomegalovirus infection. Their recognized antigens are unknown. Each CDR3 protein is one row after TCRdb ran MiXCR on the reads. The sample consists of roughly 570,000 distinct CDR3 sequences, approximately 40% of them appearing once. The sample here was cultured PBMCs, taken from culture after CMV antigen stimulation. The receptors were sampled from a human donor in good health (CMV status not recorded). Some clones in this sample may be carry-over from other donors' samples. Each CDR3 is given with its conserved first and last residue. The D gene is left open where the match is weak. Expanded clones are given a class, and other clones once, few, many or no size at all.

d_gene: .
abundance: .
j_gene: TRBJ1-2
v_gene: TRBV20-1
CDR3aa: CSAKGRQPPYGYTF
CDR3nt: TGCAGTGCTAAAGGGCGGCAGCCCCCCTATGGCTACACCTTC

d_gene: .
abundance: few
j_gene: TRBJ1-2
v_gene: TRBV2
CDR3aa: CASSDRDYGYTF
CDR3nt: TGTGCCAGCAGTGACAGGGACTATGGCTACACCTTC

d_gene: .
abundance: many
j_gene: TRBJ2-2
v_gene: TRBV7-2
CDR3aa: CASRSGLANTGELFF
CDR3nt: TGTGCCAGCAGGTCGGGACTCGCGAACACCGGGGAGCTGTTTTTT

d_gene: .
abundance: .
j_gene: TRBJ2-3
v_gene: TRBV6-2/TRBV6-3
CDR3aa: CASSSPEGGTDTQYF
CDR3nt: TGTGCCAGCAGCTCGCCCGAGGGGGGCACAGATACGCAGTATTTT

d_gene: TRBD1
abundance: few
j_gene: TRBJ1-6
v_gene: TRBV12-3/TRBV12-4
CDR3aa: CASSWDSWNSPLHF
CDR3nt: TGTGCCAGCAGTTGGGACAGTTGGAATTCACCCCTCCACTTT

d_gene: TRBD2
abundance: .
j_gene: TRBJ2-3
v_gene: TRBV15
CDR3aa: CATISGTSGRTDTQYF
CDR3nt: TGTGCCACCATCTCCGGGACTAGCGGGAGGACAGATACGCAGTATTTT

d_gene: TRBD2
abundance: .
j_gene: TRBJ2-5
v_gene: TRBV10-3
CDR3aa: CAISGGLAETQYF
CDR3nt: TGTGCCATCAGTGGGGGACTAGCGGAGACCCAGTACTTC

d_gene: .
abundance: .
j_gene: TRBJ2-5
v_gene: TRBV7-6
CDR3aa: CASSLAGTAKTQYF
CDR3nt: TGTGCCAGCAGCCTAGCCGGGACGGCGAAAACCCAGTACTTC

d_gene: .
abundance: once
j_gene: TRBJ1-2
v_gene: TRBV6-2/TRBV6-3
CDR3aa: CASSVTGNYGYTF
CDR3nt: TGTGCCAGCAGTGTGACGGGCAACTATGGCTACACCTTC

d_gene: TRBD2
abundance: .
j_gene: TRBJ2-7
v_gene: TRBV10-3
CDR3aa: CAIGTSGSEQYF
CDR3nt: TGTGCCATCGGGACTAGCGGAAGCGAGCAGTACTTC

d_gene: TRBD2
abundance: many
j_gene: TRBJ2-3
v_gene: TRBV7-2
CDR3aa: CASSLVAGGTDTQYF
CDR3nt: TGTGCCAGCAGCTTAGTGGCGGGGGGCACAGATACGCAGTATTTT

d_gene: TRBD1
abundance: few
j_gene: TRBJ2-3
v_gene: TRBV7-9
CDR3aa: CASSLAHRDSDTDTQYF
CDR3nt: TGTGCCAGCAGCTTAGCTCACCGGGACAGCGACACAGATACGCAGTATTTT

d_gene: .
abundance: .
j_gene: TRBJ2-3
v_gene: TRBV7-2
CDR3aa: CVSSLGLTSDTQYF
CDR3nt: TGTGTCAGCAGCTTAGGTCTCACGTCAGATACGCAGTATTTT

d_gene: .
abundance: .
j_gene: TRBJ1-5
v_gene: TRBV7-8
CDR3aa: CASSFGILNQPQHF
CDR3nt: TGTGCCAGCAGCTTCGGGATCCTGAATCAGCCCCAGCATTTT

d_gene: .
abundance: .
j_gene: TRBJ2-1
v_gene: TRBV6-5
CDR3aa: CASSYEAPSYNEQFF
CDR3nt: TGTGCCAGCAGTTACGAAGCGCCCTCCTACAATGAGCAGTTCTTC

d_gene: TRBD2
abundance: few
j_gene: TRBJ2-1
v_gene: TRBV7-9
CDR3aa: CASSPITSNPGLAFYNEQFF
CDR3nt: TGTGCCAGCAGCCCCATCACCTCAAACCCGGGACTAGCGTTTTACAATGAGCAGTTCTTC

d_gene: .
abundance: few
j_gene: TRBJ2-7
v_gene: TRBV7-8
CDR3aa: CASSSDPWAYEQYF
CDR3nt: TGTGCCAGCAGCTCTGACCCGTGGGCCTACGAGCAGTACTTC

d_gene: .
abundance: few
j_gene: TRBJ1-3
v_gene: TRBV7-2
CDR3aa: CASSLAPQALTGNTIYF
CDR3nt: TGTGCCAGCAGCTTGGCCCCCCAGGCCCTTACTGGAAACACCATATATTTT

d_gene: .
abundance: .
j_gene: TRBJ2-5
v_gene: TRBV4-1
CDR3aa: CASSQLPADGGVLETQYF
CDR3nt: TGCGCCAGCAGCCAACTCCCCGCTGATGGGGGCGTACTGGAGACCCAGTACTTC

d_gene: TRBD2
abundance: .
j_gene: TRBJ2-3
v_gene: TRBV12-3/TRBV12-4
CDR3aa: CASSLTSGRVADTQYF
CDR3nt: TGTGCCAGCAGTTTAACTAGCGGGAGAGTCGCAGATACGCAGTATTTT

d_gene: .
abundance: .
j_gene: TRBJ1-5
v_gene: TRBV7-9
CDR3aa: CASSSTSSGQPQHF
CDR3nt: TGTGCCAGCAGCTCCACTAGTTCTGGACAGCCCCAGCATTTT

d_gene: TRBD2
abundance: .
j_gene: TRBJ2-5
v_gene: TRBV6-6
CDR3aa: CASSSGSGGAMETQYF
CDR3nt: TGTGCCAGCAGTTCGGGGAGCGGGGGGGCGATGGAGACCCAGTACTTC

d_gene: .
abundance: .
j_gene: TRBJ2-2
v_gene: TRBV6-2/TRBV6-3
CDR3aa: CASSRRTNTGELFF
CDR3nt: TGTGCCAGCAGCCGAAGGACGAACACCGGGGAGCTGTTTTTT

d_gene: .
abundance: few
j_gene: TRBJ1-1
v_gene: TRBV14
CDR3aa: CASSHGRNTEAFF
CDR3nt: TGTGCCAGCAGCCATGGACGCAACACTGAAGCTTTCTTT

d_gene: TRBD2
abundance: .
j_gene: TRBJ2-3
v_gene: TRBV11-2
CDR3aa: CASSLVEAGGTGYF
CDR3nt: TGTGCCAGCAGCTTAGTCGAGGCGGGAGGTACAGGGTATTTT

d_gene: .
abundance: few
j_gene: TRBJ1-6
v_gene: TRBV27
CDR3aa: CASSLRTSGDNSPLHF
CDR3nt: TGTGCCAGCAGTCTAAGGACAAGTGGGGATAATTCACCCCTCCACTTT

d_gene: .
abundance: .
j_gene: TRBJ1-2
v_gene: TRBV2
CDR3aa: CASGEGLYGYTF
CDR3nt: TGTGCCAGCGGGGAGGGTCTCTATGGCTACACCTTC

d_gene: .
abundance: .
j_gene: TRBJ1-1
v_gene: TRBV2
CDR3aa: CASSEEAEAFF
CDR3nt: TGTGCCAGCAGTGAGGAAGCTGAAGCTTTCTTT

d_gene: .
abundance: few
j_gene: TRBJ1-4
v_gene: TRBV7-9
CDR3aa: CASSPWTDGPNEKLFF
CDR3nt: TGTGCCAGCAGCCCGTGGACAGACGGCCCTAATGAAAAACTGTTTTTT

d_gene: TRBD2
abundance: once
j_gene: TRBJ2-3
v_gene: TRBV4-3
CDR3aa: CASSQESTGGLAWNTQYF
CDR3nt: TGCGCCAGCAGCCAAGAATCGACGGGGGGACTAGCGTGGAATACGCAGTATTTT

d_gene: TRBD2
abundance: .
j_gene: TRBJ2-1
v_gene: TRBV3-1
CDR3aa: CASSQDREGLPQSYNEQFF
CDR3nt: TGTGCCAGCAGCCAAGATAGGGAGGGCCTCCCCCAAAGCTACAATGAGCAGTTCTTC

d_gene: .
abundance: .
j_gene: TRBJ1-2
v_gene: TRBV7-2
CDR3aa: CASSLAGTINGYTF
CDR3nt: TGTGCCAGCAGCTTGGCCGGGACAATAAATGGCTACACCTTC

d_gene: .
abundance: .
j_gene: TRBJ2-1
v_gene: TRBV5-4
CDR3aa: CASSLSPGGTNEQFF
CDR3nt: TGTGCCAGCAGCTTATCCCCTGGAGGAACCAATGAGCAGTTCTTC

d_gene: TRBD1
abundance: .
j_gene: TRBJ2-1
v_gene: TRBV25-1
CDR3aa: CASSDLRQGRGNEQFF
CDR3nt: TGTGCCAGCAGTGATCTGAGACAGGGAAGGGGGAATGAGCAGTTCTTC

d_gene: .
abundance: .
j_gene: TRBJ1-1
v_gene: TRBV6-6
CDR3aa: CASSYRDSEAFF
CDR3nt: TGTGCCAGCAGTTACAGGGACTCTGAAGCTTTCTTT

d_gene: .
abundance: .
j_gene: TRBJ1-1
v_gene: TRBV6-2/TRBV6-3
CDR3aa: CASKARGLGNTEAFF
CDR3nt: TGTGCCAGCAAAGCCCGGGGGCTTGGGAACACTGAAGCTTTCTTT

d_gene: .
abundance: .
j_gene: TRBJ2-1
v_gene: TRBV7-6
CDR3aa: CASSSLPGPATNEQFF
CDR3nt: TGTGCCAGCAGCTCATTACCGGGCCCAGCGACCAATGAGCAGTTCTTC

d_gene: TRBD1
abundance: once
j_gene: TRBJ1-6
v_gene: TRBV12-3/TRBV12-4
CDR3aa: CASRGQESSPLHF
CDR3nt: TGTGCCAGCAGAGGACAGGAGAGCTCACCCCTCCACTTT

d_gene: TRBD1
abundance: .
j_gene: TRBJ2-1
v_gene: TRBV28
CDR3aa: CASSSRRTGNEQFF
CDR3nt: TGTGCCAGCAGTTCGCGCCGGACAGGGAATGAGCAGTTCTTC

d_gene: .
abundance: many
j_gene: TRBJ2-7
v_gene: TRBV7-2
CDR3aa: CASSRAGSSSYEQYF
CDR3nt: TGTGCCAGCAGCCGGGCGGGGTCCTCCTCCTACGAGCAGTACTTC

d_gene: TRBD1
abundance: .
j_gene: TRBJ2-2
v_gene: TRBV5-5
CDR3aa: CASSLGDRLLPGELFF
CDR3nt: TGTGCCAGCAGCTTGGGGGACAGGTTATTACCCGGGGAGCTGTTTTTT